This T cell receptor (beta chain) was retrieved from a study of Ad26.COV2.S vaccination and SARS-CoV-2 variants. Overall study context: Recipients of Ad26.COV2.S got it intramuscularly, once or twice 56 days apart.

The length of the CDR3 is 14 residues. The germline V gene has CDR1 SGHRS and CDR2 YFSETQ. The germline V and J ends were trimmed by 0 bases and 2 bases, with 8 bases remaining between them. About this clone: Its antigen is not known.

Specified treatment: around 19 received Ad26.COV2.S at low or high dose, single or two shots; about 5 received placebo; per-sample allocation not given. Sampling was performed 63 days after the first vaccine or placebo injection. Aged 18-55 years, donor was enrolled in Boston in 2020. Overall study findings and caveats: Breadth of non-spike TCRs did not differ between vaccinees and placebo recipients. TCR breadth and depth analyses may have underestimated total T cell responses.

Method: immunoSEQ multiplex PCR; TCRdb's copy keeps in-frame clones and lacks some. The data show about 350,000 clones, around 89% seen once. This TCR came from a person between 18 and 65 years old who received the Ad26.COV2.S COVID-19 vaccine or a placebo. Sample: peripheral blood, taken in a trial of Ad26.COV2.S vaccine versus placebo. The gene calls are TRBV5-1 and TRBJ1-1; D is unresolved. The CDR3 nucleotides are TGCGCCAGCAGCTTGGTCCCGGCAAACACTGAAGCTTTCTTT. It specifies CASSLVPANTEAFF.